This entry describes one T cell receptor (beta chain). Using immunoSEQ multiplex PCR, the repertoire was profiled, and TCRdb retains in-frame clones only, with some absent. The sample lists some 370,000 clones, roughly four fifths occurring once. The data were obtained in a study of blood T cell repertoires in COVID-19. Study-wide context: Sources were T cells, B-cell-depleted T cells, or PBMCs; the material itself was cDNA or gDNA.

CDR1 and CDR2 from the germline V gene are KGHSH and LQKENI. CDR3 length: 14 residues. Trimming removed 6 bases at V and 6 bases at J, with 17 bases between. The rearrangement joins TRBV18 to TRBJ1-2; tentatively, D is TRBD1 (6 bases). This TCR was sampled from a woman in her fifties or sixties who had recovered from COVID-19. The sample consisted of PBMCs or T cells enriched from blood (not recorded which). CDR3 amino acids: CASSPRQDSHGYTF. CDR3 bases: TGTGCCAGCTCTCCCCGACAGGATTCTCATGGCTACACCTTC.